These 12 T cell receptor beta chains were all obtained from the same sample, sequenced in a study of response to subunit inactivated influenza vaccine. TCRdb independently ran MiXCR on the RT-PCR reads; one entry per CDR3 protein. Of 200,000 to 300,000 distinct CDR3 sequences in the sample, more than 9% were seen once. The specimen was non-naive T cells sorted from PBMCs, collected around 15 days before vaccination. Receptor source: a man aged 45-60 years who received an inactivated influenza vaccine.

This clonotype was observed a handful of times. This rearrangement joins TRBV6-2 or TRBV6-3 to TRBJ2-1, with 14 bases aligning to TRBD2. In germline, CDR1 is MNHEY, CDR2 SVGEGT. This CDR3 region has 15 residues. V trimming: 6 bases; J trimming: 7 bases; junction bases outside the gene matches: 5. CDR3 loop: CASRDRTSGRNEQFF. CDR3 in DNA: TGTGCCAGCAGAGATAGGACTAGCGGGAGGAATGAGCAGTTCTTC.

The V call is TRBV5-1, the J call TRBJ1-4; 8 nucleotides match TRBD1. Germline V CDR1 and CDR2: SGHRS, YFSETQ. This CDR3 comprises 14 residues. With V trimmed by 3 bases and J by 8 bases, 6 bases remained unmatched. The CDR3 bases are TGCGCCAGCAGCTCGGACAGGGTAAACGAAAAACTGTTTTTT. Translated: CASSSDRVNEKLFF.

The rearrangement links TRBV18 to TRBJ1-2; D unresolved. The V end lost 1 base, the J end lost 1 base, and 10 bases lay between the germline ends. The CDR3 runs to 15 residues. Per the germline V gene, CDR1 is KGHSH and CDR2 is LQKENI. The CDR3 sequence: CASSPLGRGNYGYTF. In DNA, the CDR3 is TGTGCCAGCTCACCACTGGGTCGGGGTAACTATGGCTACACCTTC.

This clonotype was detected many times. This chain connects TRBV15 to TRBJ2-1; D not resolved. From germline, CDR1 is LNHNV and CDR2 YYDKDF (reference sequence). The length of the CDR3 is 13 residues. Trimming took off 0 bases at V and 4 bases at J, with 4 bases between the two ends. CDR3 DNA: TGTGCCACCAGCAGAGAGCGATACAATGAGCAGTTCTTC. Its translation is CATSRERYNEQFF.

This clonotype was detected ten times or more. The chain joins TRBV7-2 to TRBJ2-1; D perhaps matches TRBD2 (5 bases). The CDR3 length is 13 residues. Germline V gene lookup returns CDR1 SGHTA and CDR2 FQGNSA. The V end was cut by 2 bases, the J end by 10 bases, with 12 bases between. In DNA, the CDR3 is TGTGCCAGCAGCTTACATGCGGGCCGCGAGCAGTTCTTC. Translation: CASSLHAGREQFF.

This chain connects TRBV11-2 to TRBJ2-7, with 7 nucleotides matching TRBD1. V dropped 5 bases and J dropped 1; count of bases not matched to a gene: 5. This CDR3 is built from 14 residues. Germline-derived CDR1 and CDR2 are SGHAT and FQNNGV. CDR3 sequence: CASSARTGSYEQYF. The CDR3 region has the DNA TGTGCCAGCAGCGCACGGACAGGTTCCTACGAGCAGTACTTC.

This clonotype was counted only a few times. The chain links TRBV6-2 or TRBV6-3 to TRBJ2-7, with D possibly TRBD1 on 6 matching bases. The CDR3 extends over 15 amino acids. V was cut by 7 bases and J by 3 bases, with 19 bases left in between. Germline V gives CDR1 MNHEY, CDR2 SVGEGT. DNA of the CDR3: TGTGCCAGCACCGAAATGGCCAGGGGCTACTACGAGCAGTACTTC. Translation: CASTEMARGYYEQYF.

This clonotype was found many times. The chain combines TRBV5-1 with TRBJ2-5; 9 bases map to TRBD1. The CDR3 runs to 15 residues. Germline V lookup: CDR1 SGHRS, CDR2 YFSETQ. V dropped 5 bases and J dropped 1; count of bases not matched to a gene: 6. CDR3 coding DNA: TGCGCCAGCAGACTCGGACAGGGGCTCCAAGAGACCCAGTACTTC. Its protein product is CASRLGQGLQETQYF.

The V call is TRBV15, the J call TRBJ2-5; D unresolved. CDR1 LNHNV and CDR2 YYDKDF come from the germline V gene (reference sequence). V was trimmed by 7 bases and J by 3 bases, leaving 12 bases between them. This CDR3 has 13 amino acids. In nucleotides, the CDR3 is TGTGCCACCATGCCGACAAAGGAAGAGACCCAGTACTTC. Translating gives CATMPTKEETQYF.

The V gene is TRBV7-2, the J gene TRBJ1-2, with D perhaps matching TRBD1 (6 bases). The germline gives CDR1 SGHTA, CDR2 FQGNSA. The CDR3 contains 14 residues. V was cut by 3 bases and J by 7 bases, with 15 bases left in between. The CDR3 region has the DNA TGTGCCAGCAGCTTTAGGACAGCGAGTGGTGGCTACACCTTC. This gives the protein CASSFRTASGGYTF.

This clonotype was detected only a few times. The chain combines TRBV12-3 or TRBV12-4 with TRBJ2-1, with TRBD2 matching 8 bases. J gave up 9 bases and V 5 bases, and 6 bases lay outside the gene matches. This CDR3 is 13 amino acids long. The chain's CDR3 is CASSLGLGGEQFF. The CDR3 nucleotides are TGTGCCAGCAGTCTGGGACTAGGAGGTGAGCAGTTCTTC.

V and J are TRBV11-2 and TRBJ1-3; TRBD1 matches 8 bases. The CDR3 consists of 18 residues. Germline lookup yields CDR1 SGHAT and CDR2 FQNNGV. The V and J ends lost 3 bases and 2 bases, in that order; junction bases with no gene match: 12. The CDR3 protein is CASSLRTGIGRTGNTIYF. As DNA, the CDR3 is TGTGCCAGCAGCTTGAGGACAGGGATAGGTCGTACTGGAAACACCATATATTTT.